This TCR beta chain appears in the sequencing data of a study of post-analysis software for immune sequencing data. Unique molecular identifiers featured in each of the TCR beta cDNA libraries. Out of roughly 1 to 11 million T cells, a few hundred thousand cDNA molecules were generated. Each CDR3 protein gets one entry after TCRdb re-called the PCR reads with MiXCR. The profile shows hundreds of thousands of distinct CDR3 sequences, 59% of them singletons. Points from the study as a whole: Among 5 or 6 TRBV segments more frequent in patients than controls were TRBV5-6, TRBV5-1 and TRBV20-1.

Germline-derived CDR1 and CDR2 are SQVTM and ANQGSEA. The CDR3 length is 14 residues. Trimming removed 7 bases at V and 6 bases at J, with 19 bases between. For this clonotype: Its antigen remains unidentified.

Sequenced sample: blood. The J gene is TRBJ2-1, the V gene TRBV29-1, with TRBD2 as a possible D gene (7 bases). This TCR derives from a girl aged 2-10 years with multiple sclerosis. This CDR3 is CSARRGGIGNEQFF. In nucleotides, the CDR3 is TGCAGCGCCCGGAGGGGGGGGATCGGCAATGAGCAGTTCTTC.